This record looks at one T cell receptor beta chain sequence and its context. An amount of RNA that ranged from 0.5 to 1 ug was reverse transcribed with random hexamers. The immunoSEQ assay covered 54 Vbeta and 13 Jbeta segments for CDR3. TCRdb independently ran MiXCR on the immunoSEQ multiplex PCR reads; one entry per CDR3 protein. The table has approximately 120,000 distinct CDR3 sequences, roughly 95% seen once. Blood CD8+ and CD4+ T cells underwent high-throughput TCR beta sequencing. This entry belongs to a study of CD8 T cells in Susac syndrome. Germline assignment: CDR1 KGHSH and CDR2 LQKENI. The V and J ends lost 3 bases and 0 bases respectively, with 18 bases between them. CDR3 length: 18 amino acids.

Sequencing input: CD4+ T cells from PBMCs. The chain carries TRBV18 and TRBJ2-4; maybe TRBD2 (5 bases). The receptor was isolated from a human donor in good health. The CDR3 DNA follows: TGTGCCAGCTCACCCCAACCGGCGCGGGCAAGAGCCAAAAACATTCAGTACTTC. Its protein product is CASSPQPARARAKNIQYF.